Detailed here is one T cell receptor beta chain. Its cognate antigen is unknown. This sample was included in a study of T-cell reconstitution after alpha-beta-depleted transplantation in children. Library preparation (for TCRbeta) was performed with unique molecular identifiers. TCRdb fed the PCR reads into MiXCR, producing one record per CDR3 protein. The sample consists of some 150,000 distinct CDR3 sequences, 7.5% to 9% of them appearing once. V lost 0 bases, J lost 5 bases, and 11 bases lay in between. This CDR3 is 14 amino acids long. Germline assignment: CDR1 SGHRS and CDR2 YFSETQ. Study-level results: The origin of high day-60 TCRbeta diversity in some patients lay in surviving recipient T cells and thymic progenitors. Newly made T cells mostly supplied T-cell counts and diversity one year after transplant. Alpha-beta T cells present about two months after transplant were reported to originate from several hundred expanded graft clones.

This TCR was recovered from a female patient aged 2-9 years who had a stem cell transplant for congenital amegakaryocytic thrombocytopenia, so the T cells may come from the graft donor. Material: PBMCs, mostly from graft donor cells, obtained 180 days after TCRalphabeta/CD19-depleted stem cell transplant. The genes are TRBV5-1 and TRBJ2-5; D not resolved. The CDR3 region has the DNA TGCGCCAGCAGCTTGGCAGCAGCCGTTGAGACCCAGTACTTC. As protein: CASSLAAAVETQYF.